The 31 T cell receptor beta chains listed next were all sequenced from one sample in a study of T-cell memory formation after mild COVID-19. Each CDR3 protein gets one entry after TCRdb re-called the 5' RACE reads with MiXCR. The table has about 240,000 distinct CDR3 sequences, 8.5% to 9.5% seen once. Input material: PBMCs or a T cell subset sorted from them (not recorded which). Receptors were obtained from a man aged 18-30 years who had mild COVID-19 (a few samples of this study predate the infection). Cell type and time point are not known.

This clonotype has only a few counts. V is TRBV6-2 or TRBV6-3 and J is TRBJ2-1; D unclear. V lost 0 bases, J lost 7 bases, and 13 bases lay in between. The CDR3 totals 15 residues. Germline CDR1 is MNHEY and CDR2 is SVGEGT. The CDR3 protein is CASSYSTPPRNEQFF. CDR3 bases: TGTGCCAGCAGTTACTCGACCCCCCCTCGGAATGAGCAGTTCTTC.

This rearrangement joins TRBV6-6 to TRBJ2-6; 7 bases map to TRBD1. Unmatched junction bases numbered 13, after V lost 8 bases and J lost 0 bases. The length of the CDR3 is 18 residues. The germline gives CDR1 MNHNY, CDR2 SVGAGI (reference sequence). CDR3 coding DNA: TGTGCCAGCCGTTGGAGACAGGGTCTGAACTCTGGGGCCAACGTCCTGACTTTC. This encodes CASRWRQGLNSGANVLTF.

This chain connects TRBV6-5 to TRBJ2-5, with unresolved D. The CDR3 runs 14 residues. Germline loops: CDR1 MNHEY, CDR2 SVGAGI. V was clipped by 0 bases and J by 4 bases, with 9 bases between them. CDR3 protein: CASSYSTVPETQYF. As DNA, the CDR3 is TGTGCCAGCAGTTACTCGACGGTCCCAGAGACCCAGTACTTC.

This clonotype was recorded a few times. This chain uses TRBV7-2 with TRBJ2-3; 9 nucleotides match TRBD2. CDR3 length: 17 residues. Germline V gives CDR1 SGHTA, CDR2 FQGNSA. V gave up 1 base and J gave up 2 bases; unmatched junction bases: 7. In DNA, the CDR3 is TGTGCCAGCAGCTTAGAGTTGCGGGGGGGACCCACAGATACGCAGTATTTT. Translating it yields CASSLELRGGPTDTQYF.

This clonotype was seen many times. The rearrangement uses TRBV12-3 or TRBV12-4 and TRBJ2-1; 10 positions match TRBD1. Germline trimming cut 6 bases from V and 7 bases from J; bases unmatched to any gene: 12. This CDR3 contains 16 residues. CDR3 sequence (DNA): TGTGCCAGCAGCCTAGCCCCGGGACAGGGGACGAATGAGCAGTTCTTC. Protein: CASSLAPGQGTNEQFF.

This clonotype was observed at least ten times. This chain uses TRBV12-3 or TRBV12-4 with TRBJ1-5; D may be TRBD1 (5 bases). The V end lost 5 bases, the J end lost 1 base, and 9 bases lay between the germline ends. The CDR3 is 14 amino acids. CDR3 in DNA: TGTGCCAGCAGTACTGAGGGGAGCAATCAGCCCCAGCATTTT. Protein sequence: CASSTEGSNQPQHF.

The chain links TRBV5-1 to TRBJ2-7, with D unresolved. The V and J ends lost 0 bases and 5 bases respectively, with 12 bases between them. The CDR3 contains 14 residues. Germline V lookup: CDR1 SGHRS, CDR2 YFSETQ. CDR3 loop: CASSLVGPNNEQYF. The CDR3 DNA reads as TGCGCCAGCAGCTTGGTTGGTCCCAACAACGAGCAGTACTTC.

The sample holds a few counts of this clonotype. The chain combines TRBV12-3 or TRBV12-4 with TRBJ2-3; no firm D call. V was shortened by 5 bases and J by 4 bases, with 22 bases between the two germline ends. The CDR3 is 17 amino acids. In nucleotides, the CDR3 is TGTGCCAGCAGTCCGCCGCCCCTCAAGGATAGGTCAGATACGCAGTATTTT. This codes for CASSPPPLKDRSDTQYF.

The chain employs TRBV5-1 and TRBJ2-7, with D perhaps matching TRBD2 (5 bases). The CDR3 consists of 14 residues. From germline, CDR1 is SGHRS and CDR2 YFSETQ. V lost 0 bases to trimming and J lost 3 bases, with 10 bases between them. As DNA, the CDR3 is TGCGCCAGCAGCTTGGTCGAGGGCGGCTACGAGCAGTACTTC. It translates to CASSLVEGGYEQYF.

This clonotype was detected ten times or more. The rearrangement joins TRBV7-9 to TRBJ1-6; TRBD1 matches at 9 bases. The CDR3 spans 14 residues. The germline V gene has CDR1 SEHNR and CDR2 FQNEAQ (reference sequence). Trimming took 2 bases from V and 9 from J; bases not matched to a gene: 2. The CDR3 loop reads CASSLMTGGSPLHF. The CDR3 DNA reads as TGTGCCAGCAGCTTAATGACAGGGGGTTCACCCCTCCACTTT.

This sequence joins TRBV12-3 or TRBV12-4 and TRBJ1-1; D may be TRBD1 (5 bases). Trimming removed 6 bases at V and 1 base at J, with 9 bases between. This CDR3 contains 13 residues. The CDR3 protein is CASRSQENTEAFF. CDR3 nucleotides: TGTGCCAGCAGATCACAGGAGAACACTGAAGCTTTCTTT.

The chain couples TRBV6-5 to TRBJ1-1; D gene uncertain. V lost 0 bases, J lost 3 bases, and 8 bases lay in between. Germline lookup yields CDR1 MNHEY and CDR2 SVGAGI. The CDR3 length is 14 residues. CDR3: CASSYSPGYTEAFF. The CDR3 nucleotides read TGTGCCAGCAGTTACTCGCCGGGGTACACTGAAGCTTTCTTT.

The CDR3 coding sequence is TGTGCCAGCAGGACAGCGAACACTGAAGCTTTCTTT. It yields the protein CASRTANTEAFF. The chain combines TRBV12-3 or TRBV12-4 with TRBJ1-1; possible D gene TRBD1, 5 bases. V was pared by 6 bases and J by 1 base, with 6 bases between. The CDR3 runs 12 residues.

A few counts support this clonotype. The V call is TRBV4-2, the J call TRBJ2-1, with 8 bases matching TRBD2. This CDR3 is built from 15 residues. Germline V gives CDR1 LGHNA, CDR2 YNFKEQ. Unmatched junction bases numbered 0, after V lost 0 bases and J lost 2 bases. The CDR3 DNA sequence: TGTGCCAGCAGCCAAGACGGGGGGGCCTACAATGAGCAGTTCTTC. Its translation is CASSQDGGAYNEQFF.

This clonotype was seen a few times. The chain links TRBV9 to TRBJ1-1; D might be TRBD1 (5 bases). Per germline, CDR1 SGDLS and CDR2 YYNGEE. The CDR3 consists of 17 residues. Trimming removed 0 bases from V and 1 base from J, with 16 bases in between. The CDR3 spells CASSVEMRGIQNTEAFF. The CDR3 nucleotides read TGTGCCAGCAGCGTAGAAATGCGGGGGATCCAGAACACTGAAGCTTTCTTT.

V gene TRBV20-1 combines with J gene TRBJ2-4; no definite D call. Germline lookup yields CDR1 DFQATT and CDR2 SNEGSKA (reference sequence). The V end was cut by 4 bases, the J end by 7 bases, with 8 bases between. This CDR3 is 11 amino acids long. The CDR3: CSAKTSNIQYF. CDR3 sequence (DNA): TGCAGTGCTAAAACAAGCAACATTCAGTACTTC.

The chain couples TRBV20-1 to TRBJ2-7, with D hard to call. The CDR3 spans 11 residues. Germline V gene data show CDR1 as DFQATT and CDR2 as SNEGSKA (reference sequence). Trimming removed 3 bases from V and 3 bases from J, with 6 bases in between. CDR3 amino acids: CSASRLYEQYF. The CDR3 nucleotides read TGCAGTGCTAGTAGGCTCTACGAGCAGTACTTC.

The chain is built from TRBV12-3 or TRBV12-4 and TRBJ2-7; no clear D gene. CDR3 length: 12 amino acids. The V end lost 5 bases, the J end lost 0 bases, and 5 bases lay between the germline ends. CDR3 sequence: CASSLLSYEQYF. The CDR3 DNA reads TGTGCCAGCAGTCTTCTCTCCTACGAGCAGTACTTC.

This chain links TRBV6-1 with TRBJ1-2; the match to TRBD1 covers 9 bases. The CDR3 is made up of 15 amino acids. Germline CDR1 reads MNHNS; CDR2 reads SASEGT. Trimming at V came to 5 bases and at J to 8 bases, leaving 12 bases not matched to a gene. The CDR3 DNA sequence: TGTGCCAGCAGTCCCCGAGTAGGGACAGGGCTGGGCTACACCTTC. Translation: CASSPRVGTGLGYTF.

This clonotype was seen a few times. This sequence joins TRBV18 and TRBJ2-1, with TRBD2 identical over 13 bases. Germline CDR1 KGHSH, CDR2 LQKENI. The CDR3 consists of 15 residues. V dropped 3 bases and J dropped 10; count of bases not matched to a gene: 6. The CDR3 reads CASSPRTSGGREQFF. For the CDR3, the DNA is TGTGCCAGCTCACCCCGGACTAGCGGGGGACGGGAGCAGTTCTTC.

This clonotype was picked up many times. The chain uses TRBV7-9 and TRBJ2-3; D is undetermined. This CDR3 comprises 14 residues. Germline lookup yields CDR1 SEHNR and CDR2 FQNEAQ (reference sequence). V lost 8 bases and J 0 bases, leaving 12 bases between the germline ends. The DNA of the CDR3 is TGTGCCAGCGGCCCGACGATCAGCACAGATACGCAGTATTTT. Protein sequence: CASGPTISTDTQYF.

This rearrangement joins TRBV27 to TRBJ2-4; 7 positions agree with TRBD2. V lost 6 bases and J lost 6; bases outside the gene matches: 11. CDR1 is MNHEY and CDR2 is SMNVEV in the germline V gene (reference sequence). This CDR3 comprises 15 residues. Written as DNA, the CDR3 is TGTGCCAGCAGGGCTAGCGGACCGAGGGGAAACATTCAGTACTTC. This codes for CASRASGPRGNIQYF.

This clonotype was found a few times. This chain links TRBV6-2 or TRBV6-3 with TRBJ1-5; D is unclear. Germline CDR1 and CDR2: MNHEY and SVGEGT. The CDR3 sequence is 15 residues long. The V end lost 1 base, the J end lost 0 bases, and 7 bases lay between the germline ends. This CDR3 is CASSYLGYSNQPQHF. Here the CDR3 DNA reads TGTGCCAGCAGTTACTTGGGATATAGCAATCAGCCCCAGCATTTT.

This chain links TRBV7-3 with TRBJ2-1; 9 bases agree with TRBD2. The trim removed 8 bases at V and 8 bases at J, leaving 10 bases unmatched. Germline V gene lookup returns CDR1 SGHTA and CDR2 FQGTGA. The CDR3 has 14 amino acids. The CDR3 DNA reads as TGTGCCAGCGGCTCGGGGACTAGCATCCATGAGCAGTTCTTC. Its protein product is CASGSGTSIHEQFF.

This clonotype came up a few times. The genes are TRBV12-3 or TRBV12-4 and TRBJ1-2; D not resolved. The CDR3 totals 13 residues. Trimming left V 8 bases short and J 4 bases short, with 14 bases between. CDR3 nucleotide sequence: TGTGCCAGCGGCCGGAGGTTCGGCTATGGCTACACCTTC. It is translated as CASGRRFGYGYTF.

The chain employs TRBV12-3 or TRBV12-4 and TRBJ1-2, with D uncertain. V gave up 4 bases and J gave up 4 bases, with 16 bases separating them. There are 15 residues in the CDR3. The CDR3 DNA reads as TGTGCCAGCAGTTCTTCTCCTGACGGGCTCTATGGCTACACCTTC. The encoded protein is CASSSSPDGLYGYTF.

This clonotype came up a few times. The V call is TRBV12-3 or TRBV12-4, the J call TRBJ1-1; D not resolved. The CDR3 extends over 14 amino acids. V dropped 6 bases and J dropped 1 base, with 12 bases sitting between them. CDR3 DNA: TGTGCCAGCAGCGCCGATAGGTGGAACACTGAAGCTTTCTTT. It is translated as CASSADRWNTEAFF.

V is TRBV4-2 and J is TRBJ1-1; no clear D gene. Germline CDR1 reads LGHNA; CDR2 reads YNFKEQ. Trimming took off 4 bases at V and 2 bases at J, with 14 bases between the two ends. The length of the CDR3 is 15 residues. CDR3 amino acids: CASSPIQFFNTEAFF. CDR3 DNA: TGTGCCAGCAGCCCTATCCAGTTCTTCAACACTGAAGCTTTCTTT.

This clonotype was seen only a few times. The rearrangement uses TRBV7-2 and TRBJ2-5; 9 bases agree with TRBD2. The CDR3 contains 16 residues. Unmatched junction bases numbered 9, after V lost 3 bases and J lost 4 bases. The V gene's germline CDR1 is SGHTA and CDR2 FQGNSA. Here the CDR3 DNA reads TGTGCCAGCAGCTTGGGCGGGACTAGCTTGGGAGAGACCCAGTACTTC. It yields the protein CASSLGGTSLGETQYF.

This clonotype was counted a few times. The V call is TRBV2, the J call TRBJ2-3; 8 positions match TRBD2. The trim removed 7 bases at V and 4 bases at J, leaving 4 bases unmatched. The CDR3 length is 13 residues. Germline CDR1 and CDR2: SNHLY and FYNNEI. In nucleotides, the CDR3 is TGTGCCAGCATTCCGGGGGGGCCAGATACGCAGTATTTT. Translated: CASIPGGPDTQYF.

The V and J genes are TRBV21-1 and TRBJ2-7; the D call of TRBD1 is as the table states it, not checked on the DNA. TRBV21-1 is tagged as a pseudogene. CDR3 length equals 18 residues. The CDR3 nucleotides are TGTGCCAGCAGCTTTTGGGCGCGGGCGGGGGCCACCTCCTACGAGCAGTACGTC. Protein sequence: CASSFWARAGATSYEQYV.